This T cell receptor (beta chain) was observed in a study of Graves' ophthalmopathy and Graves' hyperthyroidism. As to this clonotype: Its target is not known.

Study-level results: Among thyroid clonotypes expanded above 0.001 frequency, most also appeared in blood.

The CDR3 length is 15 residues. Looked up from germline, CDR1 is SEHNR and CDR2 is FQNEAQ (reference sequence). V was trimmed by 7 bases and J by 9 bases, leaving 22 bases between them. RNA transcripts provided the template for amplifying TCR beta CDR3 regions. First-round RT-PCR relied on HTBI primers, and a second-round multiplex PCR came next. MiXCR, applied by TCRdb to the multiplex PCR reads, yields one record per CDR3 protein. The sample lists 200,000 to 300,000 distinct CDR3 sequences, less than 55% occurring once. Sample: peripheral blood. The clonotype comes from an adult man with Graves' ophthalmopathy. V usage is TRBV7-9 and J usage is TRBJ1-5; tentative D call: TRBD1 (6 bases). CDR3 sequence: CASTQTGAPIRPQHF. The CDR3 DNA sequence: TGTGCCAGCACCCAAACGGGGGCCCCAATCCGGCCCCAGCATTTT.